Sequencing of this T cell receptor beta chain was carried out in a study of beta chain features in type 1 diabetes (dated by TCRdb to 2017 to 2018). Study-wide context: Patients and healthy donors did not differ in mean age, gender distribution, total cell number or subset yield. A total of 107,917,701 sorted cells were examined across all samples, and a strong correlation was observed between cell number per subset and RNA yield. In the study, TCRB repertoires of sorted circulating CD4+ T cell subsets from recently diagnosed type 1 diabetes patients were compared with those of matched healthy donors. Regulatory and stem cell-like memory subsets were obtained from only 8 patients and about eight healthy donors, while naive and central memory subsets were obtained from all 28 donors. Summary of the overall study and its limitations: PCR may preferentially amplify shorter templates, but because patient and control samples were amplified and corrected together, any resulting skew would affect both groups equally. Because the HLA sub-analyses included only small numbers of individuals, any influence of HLA type on TCRB rearrangement was left unresolved. At VDJ recombination sites, type 1 diabetes patients had fewer insertions and more deleted nucleotides, which implies abnormalities in thymic rearrangement. A moderate but significant shortening of TCRB CDR3 length was observed in type 1 diabetes patients in all four CD4+ subsets. Naive, central memory and regulatory TCRB repertoires appeared to be more similar among patients than among healthy donors. Sequencing cDNA rather than genomic DNA could over-represent highly expressing activated cells, although activation and CD3 levels did not differ between groups.

Turning to this clone: Its antigen is not yet known. There are no base qualities to consult, and no much larger clone falls within one base.

A single peripheral blood draw of about 116 mL on average was collected from each donor into heparinised tubes. Naive, central memory, regulatory and stem cell-like memory CD4+ T cells were sorted on a BD FACSAria II using a panel including CD45RO, CCR7, CD25, CD127, CD95 and CD27. Purity was above 98% for every sorted population. PBMCs were isolated immediately by Lymphoprep density gradient centrifugation and stained directly without culture. To minimize batch effects, samples were stained and sorted in pairs, one healthy donor with one patient per experiment. The entire isolated RNA was reverse transcribed using the High Capacity cDNA Reverse Transcription Kit, and thus expressed TCRB transcripts were sequenced. Deep immunoSEQ sequencing was performed on naive, central memory and regulatory T cell samples, with an average of around 3.4 million total reads per sample. Sorted cells were lysed in RLT buffer and RNA was extracted with DNase-treated RNeasy Micro or Mini kits, depending on cell number. Each cell subset was processed on its own to prevent cross-contamination, while patient and healthy donor samples were processed together. Using the immunoSEQ multiplex PCR, TCRB sequences were amplified from cDNA into 87-bp fragments spanning the CDR3 region. Sequencing of the amplicons was performed on the Illumina HiSeq platform. The published analysis was carried out like this. PCR bias was corrected computationally using synthetic template baselines, and reads within Hamming distance 2 were collapsed, with unmergeable singletons discarded. Reads were aligned against IMGT so that V, D and J genes, CDR3 length and insertions or deletions at six rearrangement sites could be assigned. Within each subset, clonotype counts were normalized to sorted cell number, after which true diversity and Gini coefficients were computed with the tcR R package. The overlap coefficient, calculated on TCRB nucleotide sequences, was used to measure repertoire sharing. Out-of-frame TCRB sequences from naive cells were analyzed as a proxy for the pre-selection repertoire. Imported from immuneACCESS, the table was reduced by TCRdb to in-frame sequences with V and J called. These copies leave out some clones; in studies compared against another copy, an unresolved V gene accounts for under half, and the cause of the remainder is not known. V, J and clone size are those of that table, while D and trimming were read from the DNA. The sample yields about 620,000 clones; roughly 15% were counted once. The ten largest clones capture roughly 0.098% of the sample.

As encoded in the germline V gene, CDR1 is LGHNA while CDR2 is YSLEER. V ends up 0 bases short and J 8 bases short, with an unmatched junction base count of 12. The CDR3 starts with the cysteine, ends with the phenylalanine, and has 17 residues. Only the CDR3 DNA is retained, 51 bases long and in frame from the first base. The source material was naive CD4+ T cells from blood. Read against the paper, the sample's cell subset or site label means: true naive CD4+ T cells. This TCR was recovered from a man younger than 35 in good health. The chain couples TRBV4-3 to TRBJ2-1; 8 of the junction bases match TRBD2. Here is the DNA: TGCGCCAGCAGCCAAGACCCCGGGACTAGGAGATGGGATGAGCAGTTCTTC. Its translation is CASSQDPGTRRWDEQFF.